The rows below give T cell receptor beta chains drawn from one sample of a study of blood T cell repertoires in COVID-19. Using immunoSEQ multiplex PCR, the repertoire was profiled, and TCRdb retains in-frame clones only, with some absent. In the table there are approximately 160,000 clones, roughly 86% of which are singletons. Sequencing was performed on peripheral blood. The source is a man aged 60-69 years with COVID-19, enrolled during active disease. The CDR3 runs from the conserved cysteine through the conserved F or W. The D gene is left open where the match is weak. Expanded clones get a size class; other rows say once, few or many, or leave the size out.

size: -; J: TRBJ1-2; D: TRBD1; V: TRBV9; DNA: TGTGCCAGCAGCGTAGGAAGGGACAGGGCCCAAGCTAACTATGGCTACACCTTC; CDR3: CASSVGRDRAQANYGYTF
size: -; J: TRBJ1-4; D: -; V: TRBV27; DNA: TGTGCCAGCAGTTGGGGAGTAGAGCCAACTAATGAAAAACTGTTTTTT; CDR3: CASSWGVEPTNEKLFF
size: -; J: TRBJ1-1; D: TRBD1; V: TRBV6-6; DNA: TGTGCCAGCAGGGACAGGGCGAACACTGAAGCTTTCTTT; CDR3: CASRDRANTEAFF
size: once; J: TRBJ2-1; D: -; V: TRBV11-3; DNA: TGTGCCAGCAGCCCAGCGTGGAGAAACAATGAGCAGTTCTTC; CDR3: CASSPAWRNNEQFF
size: -; J: TRBJ1-2; D: -; V: TRBV6-1; DNA: TGTGCCAGCAGAATCGACAGAAGCTACACCTTC; CDR3: CASRIDRSYTF
size: -; J: TRBJ1-2; D: TRBD1; V: TRBV9; DNA: TGTGCCAGCAGACCGCTGACGACAGGGAACTATGGCTACACCTTC; CDR3: CASRPLTTGNYGYTF
size: -; J: TRBJ1-3; D: -; V: TRBV6-8; DNA: TGTGCCAGCAGTTACTCGACTTCCCCCTGGGCTGGAAACACCATATATTTT; CDR3: CASSYSTSPWAGNTIYF
size: -; J: TRBJ2-7; D: -; V: TRBV18; DNA: TGTGCCAGCTCACCCTCTACCGGGGGGCCCTACGAGCAGTACTTC; CDR3: CASSPSTGGPYEQYF
size: -; J: TRBJ1-5; D: -; V: TRBV27; DNA: TGTGCCAGCAGTTCCCGACATCTCGCAGGGCTCTATCAGCCCCAGCATTTT; CDR3: CASSSRHLAGLYQPQHF
size: -; J: TRBJ1-1; D: -; V: TRBV9; DNA: TGTGCCAGCAGCGTAGGTGGAGAGGTGAACACTGAAGCTTTCTTT; CDR3: CASSVGGEVNTEAFF
size: -; J: TRBJ1-1; D: TRBD1; V: TRBV7-9; DNA: TGTGCCAGCAGCTCGGGGACAGGGGGGACTGAAGCTTTCTTT; CDR3: CASSSGTGGTEAFF
size: -; J: TRBJ1-1; D: TRBD1; V: TRBV7-3; DNA: TGTGCCAGCAGCCTGGACAGGATGGGGAACACTGAAGCTTTCTTT; CDR3: CASSLDRMGNTEAFF
size: -; J: TRBJ1-4; D: -; V: TRBV5-1; DNA: TGCGCCAGCAGCTTGGGACAGGCGGAAGAAAAACTGTTTTTT; CDR3: CASSLGQAEEKLFF
size: -; J: TRBJ2-7; D: TRBD2; V: TRBV7-2; DNA: TGTGCCAGCAGCGGGGGAGGGTACGAGCAGTACTTC; CDR3: CASSGGGYEQYF
size: -; J: TRBJ2-6; D: TRBD1; V: TRBV10-2; DNA: TGCGCCAGCAGTGAGACTCCCGGGACAGGGGTTTTTGGGGCCAACGTCCTGACTTTC; CDR3: CASSETPGTGVFGANVLTF
size: -; J: TRBJ2-3; D: TRBD2; V: TRBV7-2; DNA: TGTGCCAGCAGCCTGACTAGCTTAGGCACAGATACGCAGTATTTT; CDR3: CASSLTSLGTDTQYF
size: -; J: TRBJ2-2; D: TRBD2; V: TRBV6-6; DNA: TGTGCCAGCACCCCCGGGGGGAGGAACACCGGGGAGCTGTTTTTT; CDR3: CASTPGGRNTGELFF
size: -; J: TRBJ2-7; D: TRBD2; V: TRBV28; DNA: TGTGCCAGCAGTCGTTGGACTAGCGGGAGCTACGAGCAGTACTTC; CDR3: CASSRWTSGSYEQYF
size: -; J: TRBJ1-3; D: TRBD1; V: TRBV2; DNA: TGTGCCAGCAGAACCGGGACAGGGAAGACTGGAAACACCATATATTTT; CDR3: CASRTGTGKTGNTIYF
size: -; J: TRBJ2-5; D: -; V: TRBV10-3; DNA: TGTGCCACCGCCAGGTCGGCACAAGAGACCCAGTACTTC; CDR3: CATARSAQETQYF
size: -; J: TRBJ2-7; D: -; V: TRBV6-5; DNA: TGTGCCAGCACCCAGGAACCGGGACTTGCTAGGGAGCAGTACTTC; CDR3: CASTQEPGLAREQYF
size: -; J: TRBJ2-2; D: TRBD2; V: TRBV14; DNA: TGTGCCAGCAGCCCCCAAAGACTAGCTCGCAACACCGGGGAGCTGTTTTTT; CDR3: CASSPQRLARNTGELFF
size: -; J: TRBJ2-2; D: -; V: TRBV5-4; DNA: TGTGCCAGCAGCTTTCCTAGTGGGGGGTTCGGGGAGCTGTTTTTT; CDR3: CASSFPSGGFGELFF
size: -; J: TRBJ1-3; D: TRBD1; V: TRBV11-2; DNA: TGTGCCAGCAGCTTAGTAGGCAGGGGGCGCGCCACCATATATTTT; CDR3: CASSLVGRGRATIYF
size: -; J: TRBJ1-3; D: -; V: TRBV12-3/TRBV12-4; DNA: TGTGCCAGCAGTGGGAGCTCTGGAAACACCATATATTTT; CDR3: CASSGSSGNTIYF
size: -; J: TRBJ2-3; D: TRBD2; V: TRBV6-2/TRBV6-3; DNA: TGTGCCAGCAGTTACTCGATGGCTAGCGGGAACACAGATACGCAGTATTTT; CDR3: CASSYSMASGNTDTQYF
size: once; J: TRBJ1-1; D: -; V: TRBV18; DNA: TGTGCCAGCTCACAACAGGGCGGTGACACTGAAGCTTTCTTT; CDR3: CASSQQGGDTEAFF
size: -; J: TRBJ1-4; D: -; V: TRBV7-3; DNA: TGTGCCAGCAGCTTTGACAGAAATGAAAAACTGTTTTTT; CDR3: CASSFDRNEKLFF
size: -; J: TRBJ1-3; D: -; V: TRBV19; DNA: TGTGCCAGTATGAGTCTATCTACGATTGGAAACACCATATATTTT; CDR3: CASMSLSTIGNTIYF
size: -; J: TRBJ2-5; D: TRBD1; V: TRBV28; DNA: TGTGCCAGCAGTCCGGTCACACAGGGGGCGAGGACCCAGTACTTC; CDR3: CASSPVTQGARTQYF
size: -; J: TRBJ2-1; D: TRBD1; V: TRBV9; DNA: TGTGCCAGCAGCGTAGAGCCAGGGGGCCTCTACAATGAGCAGTTCTTC; CDR3: CASSVEPGGLYNEQFF
size: once; J: TRBJ2-1; D: TRBD2; V: TRBV20-1; DNA: TGCAGTGCTAGTCCCCGGGAGGTGATAAATGAGCAGTTCTTC; CDR3: CSASPREVINEQFF
size: -; J: TRBJ2-1; D: TRBD2; V: TRBV7-2; DNA: TGTGCCAGCATCCCGACTAGCGGCTCCTACAATGAGCAGTTCTTC; CDR3: CASIPTSGSYNEQFF
size: -; J: TRBJ2-3; D: -; V: TRBV27; DNA: TGTGCCAGCTATAAGGGGGTGAGCACAGATACGCAGTATTTT; CDR3: CASYKGVSTDTQYF
size: -; J: TRBJ2-5; D: TRBD2; V: TRBV2; DNA: TGTGCCAGCAAAATCGGACAGCCAGCGGGGGCCCAGTACTTC; CDR3: CASKIGQPAGAQYF
size: -; J: TRBJ2-3; D: TRBD2; V: TRBV7-8; DNA: TGTGCCAGCAGCACGCGGACTAGCGGGGGCACAGATACGCAGTATTTT; CDR3: CASSTRTSGGTDTQYF
size: once; J: TRBJ2-3; D: -; V: TRBV6-2/TRBV6-3; DNA: TGTGCCAGCAGTTACGGGGCAGGCGCGCGCACAGATACGCAGTATTTT; CDR3: CASSYGAGARTDTQYF
size: few; J: TRBJ2-1; D: TRBD2; V: TRBV15; DNA: TGTGCCACCAGCAGGACTAGCGGGGGGGCTCAGTACAATGAGCAGTTCTTC; CDR3: CATSRTSGGAQYNEQFF
size: few; J: TRBJ2-1; D: TRBD2; V: TRBV4-1; DNA: TGCGCCAGCAGCCAAGGAAGACTAGCGGGGAATGAGCAGTTCTTC; CDR3: CASSQGRLAGNEQFF
size: -; J: TRBJ2-3; D: TRBD1; V: TRBV5-1; DNA: TGCGCCAGCAGCTCCGGAGGACAGGGGTGGGATACGCAGTATTTT; CDR3: CASSSGGQGWDTQYF
size: -; J: TRBJ2-7; D: -; V: TRBV21-1; DNA: TGTGCCAGCAGCAACCGACAGGCCGCCCCCTACGAGCAGTACTTC; CDR3: CASSNRQAAPYEQYF
size: -; J: TRBJ1-2; D: -; V: TRBV7-2; DNA: TGTGCCAGCAGCCTAGGGGGGGGCAGTGGCTACACCTTC; CDR3: CASSLGGGSGYTF
size: once; J: TRBJ2-3; D: -; V: TRBV12-3/TRBV12-4; DNA: TGTGCCGGCCGGGGGGCCACAGATACGCAGTATTTT; CDR3: CAGRGATDTQYF
size: -; J: TRBJ2-3; D: -; V: TRBV2; DNA: TGTGCCAGCGGGAAGGAGGGACGGAATACGCAGTATTTT; CDR3: CASGKEGRNTQYF
size: -; J: TRBJ2-1; D: TRBD2; V: TRBV29-1; DNA: TGCAGCGCTACGGGACTAGCCTTCAATGAGCAGTTCTTC; CDR3: CSATGLAFNEQFF
size: once; J: TRBJ1-4; D: TRBD1; V: TRBV7-9; DNA: TGTGCCAGCAGCGGACTGTTGAACAGGGGGCAGGGGCGTGAAAAACTGTTTTTT; CDR3: CASSGLLNRGQGREKLFF
size: few; J: TRBJ1-3; D: -; V: TRBV19; DNA: TGTGCCAGTAGTGAGGGGGTGAGGACCATATATTTT; CDR3: CASSEGVRTIYF
size: -; J: TRBJ1-4; D: TRBD1; V: TRBV5-1; DNA: TGCGCCAGCAGCCTCCGGGACAGGGGAACAGGAGTCGGAGAACTGTTTTTT; CDR3: CASSLRDRGTGVGELFF
size: -; J: TRBJ1-4; D: -; V: TRBV4-1; DNA: TGCGCCAGCAGGCCCAATGAGGGACTAAATGAAAAACTGTTTTTT; CDR3: CASRPNEGLNEKLFF
size: -; J: TRBJ1-5; D: -; V: TRBV25-1; DNA: TGTGCCAGCAGCGATTCTCAGGGGCTCAATCAGCCCCAGCATTTT; CDR3: CASSDSQGLNQPQHF
size: -; J: TRBJ1-2; D: TRBD1; V: TRBV29-1; DNA: TGCAGCGGGGGACAGGGAGACCTCTATGGCTACACCTTC; CDR3: CSGGQGDLYGYTF
size: -; J: TRBJ2-1; D: -; V: TRBV18; DNA: TGTGCCAGCTCACCACCAGCAGGGGATGAGCAGTTCTTC; CDR3: CASSPPAGDEQFF
size: once; J: TRBJ1-6; D: -; V: TRBV19; DNA: TGTGCCAGTGGCTTCACTGACAGGCGGAAATCACCCCTCCACTTT; CDR3: CASGFTDRRKSPLHF